These T cell receptor beta chains were read from a single sample in a study of T cells expressing NK-cell markers. TCRdb reprocessed the 5' RACE reads and keeps a single row for each CDR3 protein, giving no DNA. Across 350,000 to 400,000 distinct CDR3 sequences, the top ten clones capture around 10% of the sample. The sequenced material came from blood T cells: a sorted CD56 or NKG2C T cell subset, CD4+ or CD8+ T cells, or bulk PBMC T cells (not recorded which). The receptors derive from a woman aged 45 to 65 in good health. Both conserved end residues are part of each CDR3. Fields, in order: CDR3 protein, J gene, V gene.

CDR3: CASTHRDSETQYF; J: TRBJ2-5; V: TRBV11-2
CDR3: CASSEVRLARKFF; J: TRBJ2-1; V: TRBV6-4
CDR3: CSVGWGRGEKLFF; J: TRBJ1-4; V: TRBV29-1
CDR3: CASSPSGGYNEQFF; J: TRBJ2-1; V: TRBV6-4
CDR3: CSARGWVGREAPGETQYF; J: TRBJ2-5; V: TRBV20-1
CDR3: CATSRRGRLGTGELFF; J: TRBJ2-2; V: TRBV15
CDR3: CASSYPMDTQYF; J: TRBJ2-3; V: TRBV5-4
CDR3: CASSLTSGWTDTQYF; J: TRBJ2-3; V: TRBV11-3
CDR3: CARTGEGTSCKSTGELFF; J: TRBJ2-2; V: TRBV12-3/TRBV12-4
CDR3: CASSRVARSSYNEQFF; J: TRBJ2-1; V: TRBV14
CDR3: CASSLGTGEIMDEQFF; J: TRBJ2-1; V: TRBV12-3/TRBV12-4
CDR3: CASSEAPFSDTQYF; J: TRBJ2-3; V: TRBV6-1
CDR3: CASSLNTGRPGYGYTF; J: TRBJ1-2; V: TRBV12-3/TRBV12-4
CDR3: CSAKPGTGTDTQYF; J: TRBJ2-3; V: TRBV20-1
CDR3: CASSLGLAGDNEQFF; J: TRBJ2-1; V: TRBV5-1
CDR3: CASSAHRGKSGESMFF; J: TRBJ1-4; V: TRBV11-3
CDR3: CASSSPSSGREAYNEQFF; J: TRBJ2-1; V: TRBV7-9
CDR3: CSASPLAEYNEQFF; J: TRBJ2-1; V: TRBV20-1
CDR3: CASSLEPIGTVKNIQYF; J: TRBJ2-4; V: TRBV5-1
CDR3: CASSALGGFGELFF; J: TRBJ2-2; V: TRBV12-3/TRBV12-4
CDR3: CASSRAPGIAFF; J: TRBJ2-1; V: TRBV11-3
CDR3: CSARQTGTSGRWVEQYF; J: TRBJ2-7; V: TRBV20-1
CDR3: CASSPSQGEKLFF; J: TRBJ1-4; V: TRBV7-9
CDR3: CASSLNRGREQYF; J: TRBJ2-7; V: TRBV11-2
CDR3: CAIGIQGNYGYTF; J: TRBJ1-2; V: TRBV10-3
CDR3: CASSQGQGKTEAFF; J: TRBJ1-1; V: TRBV25-1
CDR3: CASSLQIATGELFF; J: TRBJ2-2; V: TRBV7-2
CDR3: CASSLVGGNTF; J: TRBJ1-2; V: TRBV11-2
CDR3: CASSYRDRGSNQPQHF; J: TRBJ1-5; V: TRBV6-2/TRBV6-3
CDR3: CASSLAVTSGGTPTGTQYF; J: TRBJ2-5; V: TRBV5-6
CDR3: CASSRQGSYEQYF; J: TRBJ2-7; V: TRBV5-1
CDR3: CAISTGQSPSTDTQYF; J: TRBJ2-3; V: TRBV10-3
CDR3: CAWSVGGSTDTQYF; J: TRBJ2-3; V: TRBV30
CDR3: CSVLRGTGQETQYF; J: TRBJ2-5; V: TRBV29-1
CDR3: CASSPGQGAAQPQHF; J: TRBJ1-5; V: TRBV27
CDR3: CASSSPPVTSGNEQFF; J: TRBJ2-1; V: TRBV7-2
CDR3: CASSRRVRTSGSGYGTDTQYF; J: TRBJ2-3; V: TRBV28
CDR3: CASSLEGYGGELFF; J: TRBJ2-2; V: TRBV5-1
CDR3: CASSLGAGGPQEQFF; J: TRBJ2-1; V: TRBV5-1
CDR3: CASSVGGSLGTDTQYF; J: TRBJ2-3; V: TRBV9